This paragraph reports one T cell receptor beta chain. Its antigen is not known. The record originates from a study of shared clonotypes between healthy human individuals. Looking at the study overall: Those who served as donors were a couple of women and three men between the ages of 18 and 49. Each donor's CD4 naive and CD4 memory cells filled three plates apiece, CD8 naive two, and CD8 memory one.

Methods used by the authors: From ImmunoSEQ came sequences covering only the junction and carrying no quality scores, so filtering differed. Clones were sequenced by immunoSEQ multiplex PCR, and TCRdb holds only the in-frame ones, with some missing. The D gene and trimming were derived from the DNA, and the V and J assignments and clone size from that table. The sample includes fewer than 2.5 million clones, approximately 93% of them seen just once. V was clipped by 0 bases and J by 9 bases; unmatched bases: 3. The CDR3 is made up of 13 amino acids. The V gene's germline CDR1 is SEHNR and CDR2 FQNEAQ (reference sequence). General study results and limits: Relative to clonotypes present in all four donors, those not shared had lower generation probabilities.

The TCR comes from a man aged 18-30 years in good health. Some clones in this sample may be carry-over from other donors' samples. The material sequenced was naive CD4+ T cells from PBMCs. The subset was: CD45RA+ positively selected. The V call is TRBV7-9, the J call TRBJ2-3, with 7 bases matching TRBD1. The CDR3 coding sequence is TGTGCCAGCAGCTTAGCGTTAGGGGGCACGCAGTATTTT. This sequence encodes CASSLALGGTQYF.